One and the same sample provided the 11 T cell receptor beta chains below, sequenced in a study of OX40 agonist ivuxolimab in advanced cancers. TCRdb keeps only in-frame clones here, not all; method: immunoSEQ multiplex PCR. Of about 50,000 clones listed, approximately 89% are singletons. The input for sequencing was CD4+ or CD8+ T cells sorted from blood, taken in a trial of the OX40 agonist ivuxolimab. The receptors were sampled from an adult with an advanced solid tumor such as melanoma, head and neck, liver or kidney cancer.

The V call is TRBV5-6, the J call TRBJ2-1; D might be TRBD2 (5 bases). This CDR3 contains 13 residues. From germline, CDR1 is SGHDT and CDR2 YYEEEE. V was trimmed by 4 bases and J by 2 bases, leaving 7 bases between them. The CDR3 bases are TGTGCCAGCAGCGCCGGGGCCTACAATGAGCAGTTCTTC. Its protein is CASSAGAYNEQFF.

The chain has TRBV4-1 and TRBJ2-7; D is possibly TRBD2 (5 bases). The CDR3 totals 14 residues. Germline CDR1 and CDR2: MGHRA and YSYEKL. Trimming removed 3 bases from V and 6 bases from J, with 15 bases in between. This CDR3 is CASSQTSLAGEQYV. In DNA, the CDR3 is TGCGCCAGCAGCCAGACCTCCCTGGCGGGCGAGCAGTACGTC.

This chain connects TRBV6-6 to TRBJ2-5; a possible D gene is TRBD2 (6 bases). There are 12 residues in the CDR3. CDR1 and CDR2 from the germline V gene are MNHNY and SVGAGI (reference sequence). Trimming pared 4 bases from V and 7 bases from J, leaving 10 bases between. For the CDR3, the DNA is TGTGCCAGCAGTTTGGAGGGATGGACCCAGTACTTC. As protein: CASSLEGWTQYF.

The chain recombines TRBV27 with TRBJ1-1; tentative D call: TRBD1 (5 bases). CDR1 is MNHEY, CDR2 SMNVEV, per germline (reference sequence). Trimming cost V 0 bases and J 6 bases, with 11 bases left between them. The CDR3 loop spans 14 amino acids. CDR3: CASSLSGGNAEAFF. Written as DNA, the CDR3 is TGTGCCAGCAGTTTATCGGGGGGTAACGCTGAAGCTTTCTTT.

The V gene is TRBV5-1, the J gene TRBJ1-1; D remains unclear. V lost 10 bases, J lost 3 bases, and 13 bases lay in between. Germline CDR1 SGHRS, CDR2 YFSETQ. The CDR3 is 12 residues long. In DNA form, the CDR3 reads TGCGCCCGCACAGACGCCGACACTGAAGCTTTCTTT. It codes for CARTDADTEAFF.

DNA for the CDR3: TGTGCCAGCAGCCAAGATATGGGACAGAACACTGAAGCTTTCTTT. This sequence encodes CASSQDMGQNTEAFF. The chain joins TRBV4-2 to TRBJ1-1, with D possibly being TRBD1 (6 bases). The germline V gene encodes CDR1 LGHNA and CDR2 YNFKEQ. V was cut by 0 bases and J by 1 base, with 9 bases left in between. The CDR3 extends over 15 amino acids.

This chain connects TRBV28 to TRBJ1-5, with a weak D call TRBD1 (5 bases). Germline V lookup: CDR1 MDHEN, CDR2 SYDVKM. Between the trimmed V and J ends, which lost 3 bases and 0 bases, there was a span of 15 bases. The CDR3 is made up of 17 amino acids. CDR3 sequence reads: CASSFGGLLNSNQPQHF. CDR3 coding DNA: TGTGCCAGCAGTTTCGGGGGACTTCTGAATAGCAATCAGCCCCAGCATTTT.

DNA for the CDR3: TGTGCCAGCAGTTCCGGGGCTGAAGCTTTCTTT. Its protein is CASSSGAEAFF. The chain combines TRBV6-5 with TRBJ1-1; D is unclear. V gave up 4 bases and J gave up 6 bases, with 6 bases separating them. Germline V gene data show CDR1 as MNHEY and CDR2 as SVGAGI. This CDR3 has 11 residues.

The chain couples TRBV6-5 to TRBJ1-2; a possible D gene is TRBD1 (6 bases). CDR1 is MNHEY, CDR2 SVGAGI, per germline. The CDR3 totals 15 residues. Deletions cut 5 bases from V and 0 bases from J, with 13 bases between. Here the CDR3 DNA reads TGTGCCAGCAGTGGAGTAGGGACAACTAACTATGGCTACACCTTC. Protein product: CASSGVGTTNYGYTF.

V gene TRBV5-4 combines with J gene TRBJ2-7; possibly TRBD1 for D (6 bases). The germline CDR1 and CDR2 sequences are SGHNT and YYREEE (reference sequence). This CDR3 is built from 16 residues. V was cut by 4 bases and J by 3 bases, with 20 bases left in between. For the CDR3, the DNA is TGTGCCAGCAGCCACGGACAGACTGGACCGGACTACGAGCAGTACTTC. Translation gives CASSHGQTGPDYEQYF.

The V gene is TRBV27, the J gene TRBJ2-5, with D possibly TRBD2 on 5 matching bases. The germline gives CDR1 MNHEY, CDR2 SMNVEV (reference sequence). This CDR3 spans 13 amino acids. V was clipped by 5 bases and J by 4 bases, with 11 bases between them. CDR3 amino acids: CASSRTWGETQYF. The CDR3 nucleotides are TGTGCCAGCAGTCGGACTTGGGGAGAGACCCAGTACTTC.